This T cell receptor (beta chain) was found in a study of blood T cell repertoires in COVID-19. Study overall: Acute-phase and convalescent COVID-19 samples originated in the United States, Italy and Spain. PBMCs, B-cell-depleted T cells, or T cells provided the cDNA or gDNA that made up the material.

Germline V gene sequence: CDR1 MNHNY, CDR2 SVGAGI (reference sequence). V was shortened by 2 bases and J by 0 bases, with 8 bases between the two germline ends. The CDR3 runs 15 residues. How the authors handled the data: Reference gene primer amplification gave nucleated cell count estimates. The repertoire was sequenced with immunoSEQ multiplex PCR; TCRdb's copy has only in-frame clones and lacks some. Clonal size and the V and J genes are those of that table, whereas D and trimming came from the DNA. The sample lists some 60,000 clones, roughly 86% occurring once. The V call is TRBV6-6, the J call TRBJ1-3, with D possibly matching TRBD1 (5 bases). The TCR was taken from a human donor with active COVID-19. The donor label of this sample is uncertain. Sequencing used peripheral blood. The CDR3 is CASSYKQASGNTIYF. The CDR3, as DNA: TGTGCCAGCAGTTACAAACAGGCCTCTGGAAACACCATATATTTT.